The sequence of this T cell receptor (beta chain) was determined in a study of Graves' ophthalmopathy and Graves' hyperthyroidism. Study-level findings and limits: Most expanded thyroid clonotypes above 0.001 frequency also appeared in blood. The model's prediction of ophthalmopathy progression had roughly 71% sensitivity and roughly 72% specificity. Distinction of ophthalmopathy from stable hyperthyroidism by a 13-signature model reached approximately 89% sensitivity and 81.08% specificity.

Details on this clonotype: Its antigen is currently unknown.

The authors amplified TCR beta CDR3 regions from RNA transcripts. HTBI primers were used in a first-round RT-PCR, which preceded a second-round multiplex PCR. TCRdb redid the calling of the multiplex PCR reads with MiXCR, one entry per CDR3 protein. The top ten hold around 10% of the sample, which has some 1.1 million distinct CDR3 sequences, around a third seen once. Newly diagnosed hyperthyroidism donors, aged 18 to 65, duration under 2 months. V lost 4 bases to trimming and J lost 3 bases, with 12 bases between them. The CDR3 loop spans 15 amino acids. The source material was peripheral blood or thyroid tissue (not recorded which). The chain has TRBV12-3 or TRBV12-4 and TRBJ2-2, with D perhaps being TRBD1 or TRBD2 (6 bases each). This TCR derives from an adult man with Graves' hyperthyroidism. The CDR3 is CASSSRGTDTGELFF. The DNA for the CDR3 is TGTGCCAGCAGTTCAAGGGGGACTGACACCGGGGAGCTGTTTTTT.